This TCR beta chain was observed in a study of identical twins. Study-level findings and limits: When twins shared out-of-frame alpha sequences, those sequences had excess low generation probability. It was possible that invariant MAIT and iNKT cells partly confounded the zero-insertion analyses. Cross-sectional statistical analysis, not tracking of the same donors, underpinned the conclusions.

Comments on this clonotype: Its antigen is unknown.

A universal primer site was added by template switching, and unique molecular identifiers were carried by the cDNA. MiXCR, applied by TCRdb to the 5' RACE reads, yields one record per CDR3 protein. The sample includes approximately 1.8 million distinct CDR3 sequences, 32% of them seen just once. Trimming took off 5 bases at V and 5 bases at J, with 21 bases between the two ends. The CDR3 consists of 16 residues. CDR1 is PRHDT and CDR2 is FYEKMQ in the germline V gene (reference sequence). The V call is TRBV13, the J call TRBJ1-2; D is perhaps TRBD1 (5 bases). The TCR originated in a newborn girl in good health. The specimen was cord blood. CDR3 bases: TGTGCCAGCAGCCCTTATGGGGGGAGGGCCTCATATGGCTACACCTTC. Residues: CASSPYGGRASYGYTF.